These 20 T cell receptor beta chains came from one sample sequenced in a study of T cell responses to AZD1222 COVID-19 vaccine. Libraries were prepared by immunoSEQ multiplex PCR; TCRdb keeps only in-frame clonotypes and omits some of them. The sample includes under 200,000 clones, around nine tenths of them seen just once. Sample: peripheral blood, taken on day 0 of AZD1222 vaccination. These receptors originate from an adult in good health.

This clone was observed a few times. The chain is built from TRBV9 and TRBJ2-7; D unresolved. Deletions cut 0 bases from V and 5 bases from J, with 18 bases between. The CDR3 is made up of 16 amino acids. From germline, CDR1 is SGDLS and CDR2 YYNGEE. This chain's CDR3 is CASSVGGFGLGHEQYF. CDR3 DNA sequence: TGTGCCAGCAGCGTAGGAGGTTTCGGCCTCGGGCACGAGCAGTACTTC.

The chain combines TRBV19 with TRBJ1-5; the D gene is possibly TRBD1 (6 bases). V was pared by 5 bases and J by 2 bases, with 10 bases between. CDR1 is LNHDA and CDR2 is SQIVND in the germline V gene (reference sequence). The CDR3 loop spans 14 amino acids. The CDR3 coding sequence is TGTGCCAGTAGTCTTAGACAGGGCAATCAGCCCCAGCATTTT. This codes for CASSLRQGNQPQHF.

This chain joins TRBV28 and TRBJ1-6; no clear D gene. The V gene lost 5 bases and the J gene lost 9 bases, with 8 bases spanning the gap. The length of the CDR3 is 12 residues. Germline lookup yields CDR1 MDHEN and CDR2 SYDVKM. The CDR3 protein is CASSEVGSPLHF. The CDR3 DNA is TGTGCCAGCAGTGAGGTGGGTTCACCCCTCCACTTT.

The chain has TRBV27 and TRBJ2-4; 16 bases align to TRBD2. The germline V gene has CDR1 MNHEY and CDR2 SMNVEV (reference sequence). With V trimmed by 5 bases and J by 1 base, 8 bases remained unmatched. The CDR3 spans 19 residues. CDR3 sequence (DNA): TGTGCCAGCAGTCCCAAGGGACTAGCGGGAGGGGGGGCCAAAAACATTCAGTACTTC. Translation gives CASSPKGLAGGGAKNIQYF.

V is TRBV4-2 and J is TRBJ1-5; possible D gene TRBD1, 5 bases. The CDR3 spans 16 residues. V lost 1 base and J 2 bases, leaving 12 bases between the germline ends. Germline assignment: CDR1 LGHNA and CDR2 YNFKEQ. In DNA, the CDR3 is TGTGCCAGCAGCCAAGTAATACAGGACCGCAATCAGCCCCAGCATTTT. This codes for CASSQVIQDRNQPQHF.

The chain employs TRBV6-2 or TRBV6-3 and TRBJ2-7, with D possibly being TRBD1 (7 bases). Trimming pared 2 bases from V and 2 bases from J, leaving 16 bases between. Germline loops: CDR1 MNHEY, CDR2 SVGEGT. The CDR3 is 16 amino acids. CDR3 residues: CASSYGGTDVPYEQYF. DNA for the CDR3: TGTGCCAGCAGTTACGGGGGGACAGACGTTCCCTACGAGCAGTACTTC.

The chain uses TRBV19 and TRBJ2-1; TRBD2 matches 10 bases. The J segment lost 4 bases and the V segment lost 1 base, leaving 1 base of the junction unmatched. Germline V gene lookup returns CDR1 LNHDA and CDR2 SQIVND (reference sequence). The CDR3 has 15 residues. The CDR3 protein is CASSIASGSYNEQFF. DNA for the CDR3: TGTGCCAGTAGTATAGCTAGCGGGAGTTACAATGAGCAGTTCTTC.

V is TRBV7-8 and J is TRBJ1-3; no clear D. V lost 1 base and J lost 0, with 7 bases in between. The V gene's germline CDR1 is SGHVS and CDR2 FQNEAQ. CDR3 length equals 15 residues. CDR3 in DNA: TGTGCCAGCAGCTTAGTAGGAACCTCTGGAAACACCATATATTTT. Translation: CASSLVGTSGNTIYF.

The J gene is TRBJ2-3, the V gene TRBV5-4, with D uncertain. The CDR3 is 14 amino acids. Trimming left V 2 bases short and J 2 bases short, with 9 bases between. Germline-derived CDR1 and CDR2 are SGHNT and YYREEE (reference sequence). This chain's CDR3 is CASSFKTNTDTQYF. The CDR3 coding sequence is TGTGCCAGCAGCTTTAAGACCAACACAGATACGCAGTATTTT.

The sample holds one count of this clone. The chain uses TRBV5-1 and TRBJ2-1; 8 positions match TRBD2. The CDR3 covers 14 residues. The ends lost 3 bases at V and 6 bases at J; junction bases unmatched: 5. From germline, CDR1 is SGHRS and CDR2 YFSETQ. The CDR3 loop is CASSSGLAGNEQFF. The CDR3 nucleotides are TGCGCCAGCAGCTCCGGACTAGCCGGCAATGAGCAGTTCTTC.

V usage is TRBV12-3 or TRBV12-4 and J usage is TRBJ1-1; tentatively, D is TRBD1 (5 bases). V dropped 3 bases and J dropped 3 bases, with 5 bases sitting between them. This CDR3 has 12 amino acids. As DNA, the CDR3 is TGTGCCAGCAGTTTGGGGGACACTGAAGCTTTCTTT. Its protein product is CASSLGDTEAFF.

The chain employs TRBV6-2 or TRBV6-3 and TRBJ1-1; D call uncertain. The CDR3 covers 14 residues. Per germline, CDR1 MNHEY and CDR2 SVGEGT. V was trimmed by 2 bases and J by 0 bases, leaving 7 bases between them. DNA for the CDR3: TGTGCCAGCAGTTACCTGGGGTTGAACACTGAAGCTTTCTTT. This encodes CASSYLGLNTEAFF.

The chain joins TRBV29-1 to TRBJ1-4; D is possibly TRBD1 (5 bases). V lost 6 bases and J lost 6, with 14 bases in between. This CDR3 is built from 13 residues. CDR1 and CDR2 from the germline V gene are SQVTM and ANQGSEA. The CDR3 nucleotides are TGCAGCGTGCGTCGGGGCGGGGATGAAAAACTGTTTTTT. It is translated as CSVRRGGDEKLFF.

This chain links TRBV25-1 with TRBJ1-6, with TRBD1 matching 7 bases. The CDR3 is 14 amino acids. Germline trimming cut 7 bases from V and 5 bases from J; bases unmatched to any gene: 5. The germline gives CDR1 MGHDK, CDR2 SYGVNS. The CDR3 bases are TGTGCCAGCATAAACAGGGGAAATAATTCACCCCTCCACTTT. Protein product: CASINRGNNSPLHF.

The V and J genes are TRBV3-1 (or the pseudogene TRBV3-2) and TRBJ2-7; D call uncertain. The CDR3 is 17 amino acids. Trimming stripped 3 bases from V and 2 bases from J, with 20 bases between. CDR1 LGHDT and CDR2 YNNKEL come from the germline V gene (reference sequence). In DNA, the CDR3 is TGTGCCAGCAGCCATTCCCACTGGCAAATAGCTGCCTACGAGCAGTACTTC. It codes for CASSHSHWQIAAYEQYF.

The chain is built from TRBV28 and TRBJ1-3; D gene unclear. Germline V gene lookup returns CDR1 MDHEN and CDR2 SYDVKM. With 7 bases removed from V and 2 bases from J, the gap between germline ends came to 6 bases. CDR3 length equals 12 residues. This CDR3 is CASKRAGNTIYF. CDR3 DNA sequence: TGTGCCAGCAAGAGGGCTGGAAACACCATATATTTT.

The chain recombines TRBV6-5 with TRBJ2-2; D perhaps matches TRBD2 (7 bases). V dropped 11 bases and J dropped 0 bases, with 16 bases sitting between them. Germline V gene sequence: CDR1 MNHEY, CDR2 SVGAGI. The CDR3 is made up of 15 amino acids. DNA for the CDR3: TGTGCCGGCCGTCCGGGGGGCGCGAACACCGGGGAGCTGTTTTTT. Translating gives CAGRPGGANTGELFF.

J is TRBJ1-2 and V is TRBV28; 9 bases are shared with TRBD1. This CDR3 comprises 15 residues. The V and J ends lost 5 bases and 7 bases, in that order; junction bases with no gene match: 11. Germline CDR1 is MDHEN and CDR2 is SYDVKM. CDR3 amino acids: CASSMLTGGLIGYTF. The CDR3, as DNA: TGTGCCAGCAGTATGTTAACAGGGGGCTTAATTGGCTACACCTTC.

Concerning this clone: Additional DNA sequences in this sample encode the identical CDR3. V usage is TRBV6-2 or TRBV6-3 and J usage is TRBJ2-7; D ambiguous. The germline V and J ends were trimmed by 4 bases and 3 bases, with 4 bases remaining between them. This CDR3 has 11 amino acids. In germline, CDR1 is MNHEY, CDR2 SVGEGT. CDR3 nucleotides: TGTGCCAGCAGTTCCGTCTACGAGCAGTACTTC. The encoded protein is CASSSVYEQYF.

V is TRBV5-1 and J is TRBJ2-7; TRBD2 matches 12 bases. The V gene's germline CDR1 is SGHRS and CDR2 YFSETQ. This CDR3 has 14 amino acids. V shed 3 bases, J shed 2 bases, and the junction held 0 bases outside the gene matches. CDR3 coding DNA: TGCGCCAGCAGCTGGACTAGCGGGACCTACGAGCAGTACTTC. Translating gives CASSWTSGTYEQYF.